This T cell receptor beta chain came from a study of blood T cell repertoires in COVID-19. The age range of participants was about 18 to 100 years, with residence in about 25 US areas. V was clipped by 0 bases and J by 4 bases, with 10 bases between them. The CDR3 has 15 residues. Germline-derived CDR1 and CDR2 are GTSNPN and SVGIG (reference sequence). Sequencing used immunoSEQ multiplex PCR; TCRdb keeps in-frame clones, though not all of them. The sample includes about 310,000 clones, about 85% of them seen just once. Sequenced sample: PBMCs or T cells enriched from blood (not recorded which). This chain links TRBV30 with TRBJ1-6, with D possibly matching TRBD1 (6 bases). The clonotype originates from a woman aged 30 to 39 who had been exposed to COVID-19. The CDR3 sequence is CAWSVGRGYNSPLHF. The DNA of the CDR3 is TGTGCCTGGAGTGTAGGCAGGGGATATAATTCACCCCTCCACTTT. The complete variable domain, with remaining parts taken from reference TRBV30 and TRBJ1-6, reads SQTIHQWPATLVQPVGSPLSLECTVEGTSNPNLYWYRQAAGRGLQLLFYSVGIGQISSEVPQNLSASRPQDRQFILSSKKLLLSDSGFYLCAWSVGRGYNSPLHFGNGTRLTVT.